What follows are 15 T cell receptor beta chains derived from one specimen sequenced in a study of shared clonotypes between healthy human individuals. Libraries were prepared by immunoSEQ multiplex PCR; TCRdb keeps only in-frame clonotypes and omits some of them. The table has some 1 million clones, 70% to 80% seen once. Sequencing used memory CD4+ T cells sorted from blood. The subset denotes: CD45RA-negative fraction. The receptors come from a man aged 18 to 29 in good health.

This rearrangement joins TRBV5-5 to TRBJ2-7; 13 bases align to TRBD2. Trimming removed 3 bases from V and 2 bases from J; junction bases left unmatched: 8. CDR3 length equals 17 residues. CDR1 and CDR2 from the germline V gene are SGHKS and YYEKEE (reference sequence). In DNA, the CDR3 is TGTGCCAGCAGCTCTCGGACTAGCGGGGGCCTGACCTACGAGCAGTACTTC. Translated, it gives CASSSRTSGGLTYEQYF.

This chain links TRBV18 with TRBJ2-7; D may be TRBD1 (6 bases). The CDR3 is made up of 15 amino acids. V lost 6 bases to trimming and J lost 5 bases, with 20 bases between them. Germline CDR1 is KGHSH and CDR2 is LQKENI. CDR3 residues: CASSQASGAGNEQYF. The CDR3, as DNA: TGTGCCAGCTCCCAGGCCTCAGGGGCCGGGAACGAGCAGTACTTC. Full variable domain (rest looked up from reference TRBV18 and TRBJ2-7): NAGVMQNPRHLVRRRGQEARLRCSPMKGHSHVYWYRQLPEEGLKFMVYLQKENIIDESGMPKERFSAEFPKEGPSILRIQQVVRGDSAAYFCASSQASGAGNEQYFGPGTRLTVT.

This clone appeared many times. The chain joins TRBV2 to TRBJ1-6, with 9 bases aligning to TRBD1. Germline V gene lookup returns CDR1 SNHLY and CDR2 FYNNEI. The CDR3 totals 14 residues. Unmatched junction bases numbered 6, after V lost 6 bases and J lost 9 bases. The CDR3 protein is CASRGQGIPSPLHF. CDR3 DNA: TGTGCCAGCAGAGGACAGGGGATACCTTCACCCCTCCACTTT.

The rearrangement joins TRBV10-3 to TRBJ2-1; TRBD1 aligns across 9 bases. Looked up from germline, CDR1 is ENHRY and CDR2 is SYGVKD. V lost 6 bases to trimming and J lost 0 bases; unmatched junction nucleotides: 3. The CDR3 is 15 amino acids. CDR3: CAIRTTGGSYNEQFF. DNA for the CDR3: TGTGCCATCAGGACGACAGGGGGCTCCTACAATGAGCAGTTCTTC.

This rearrangement joins TRBV29-1 to TRBJ2-6, with D possibly being TRBD2 (6 bases). Germline lookup yields CDR1 SQVTM and CDR2 ANQGSEA. V was cut by 7 bases and J by 1 base, with 17 bases left in between. This CDR3 comprises 16 residues. The DNA of the CDR3 is TGCAGCGCATGGCGGCGGGGCCCATCTGGGGCCAACGTCCTGACTTTC. Protein sequence: CSAWRRGPSGANVLTF.

J is TRBJ1-5 and V is TRBV19; tentative D call: TRBD1 (5 bases). This CDR3 is built from 16 residues. CDR1 LNHDA and CDR2 SQIVND come from the germline V gene (reference sequence). The germline V and J ends were trimmed by 4 bases and 1 base, with 14 bases remaining between them. As DNA, the CDR3 is TGTGCCAGTAGTACCTGGACCGACAGCAGCAATCAGCCCCAGCATTTT. This translates into CASSTWTDSSNQPQHF.

CDR3 residues: CASSVGTGGIGEQYF. The CDR3 nucleotides are TGTGCCAGCAGCGTAGGGACAGGGGGAATTGGCGAGCAGTACTTC. V is TRBV9 and J is TRBJ2-7, with 10 bases that match TRBD1. The V segment lost 0 bases and the J segment 6 bases; nucleotides outside the gene matches: 6. The CDR3 is 15 amino acids. Germline-derived CDR1 and CDR2 are SGDLS and YYNGEE. Full variable domain (remainder filled in from reference TRBV9 and TRBJ2-7): DSGVTQTPKHLITATGQRVTLRCSPRSGDLSVYWYQQSLDQGLQFLIQYYNGEERAKGNILERFSAQQFPDLHSELNLSSLELGDSALYFCASSVGTGGIGEQYFGPGTRLTVT.

The rearrangement uses TRBV19 and TRBJ1-4; D is perhaps TRBD1 (6 bases). Germline CDR1 reads LNHDA; CDR2 reads SQIVND (reference sequence). The length of the CDR3 is 14 residues. The V end was cut by 8 bases, the J end by 2 bases, with 12 bases between. The CDR3, as DNA: TGTGCCAGTCGTACAGGGAGGACTAATGAAAAACTGTTTTTT. Amino acid sequence: CASRTGRTNEKLFF.

This clone was seen once. This sequence joins TRBV10-3 and TRBJ2-7; D remains ambiguous. Germline V gives CDR1 ENHRY, CDR2 SYGVKD. This CDR3 contains 12 residues. Trimming shortened V by 3 bases and J by 5 bases, and 8 bases separated the two germline ends. CDR3 in amino acids: CAISDSVDEQYF. The DNA of the CDR3 is TGTGCCATCAGTGACAGCGTCGACGAGCAGTACTTC.

The chain employs TRBV5-1 and TRBJ2-5; 9 bases are a match to TRBD2. Germline V lookup: CDR1 SGHRS, CDR2 YFSETQ. The ends lost 5 bases at V and 2 bases at J; junction bases unmatched: 4. The CDR3 length is 14 residues. The CDR3: CASRPTSGQETQYF. The CDR3 DNA reads TGCGCCAGCAGACCGACTAGCGGACAAGAGACCCAGTACTTC.

The chain carries TRBV6-1 and TRBJ2-1, with no clear D. Germline values: CDR1 MNHNS, CDR2 SASEGT. This CDR3 region has 14 residues. V was trimmed by 11 bases and J by 7 bases, leaving 21 bases between them. CDR3: CASSPSGLLNEQFF. CDR3 DNA sequence: TGTGCCTCATCCCCGTCTGGGCTCTTAAATGAGCAGTTCTTC.

The chain couples TRBV18 to TRBJ2-5; TRBD1 might be the D (5 bases). Trimming shortened V by 8 bases and J by 5 bases, and 6 bases separated the two germline ends. The CDR3 is 10 amino acids. Per germline, CDR1 KGHSH and CDR2 LQKENI. This CDR3 is CASRQETQYF. CDR3 nucleotide sequence: TGTGCCAGCAGACAGGAGACCCAGTACTTC.

The rearrangement joins TRBV10-3 to TRBJ1-4; D is perhaps TRBD1 (6 bases). V was cut by 4 bases and J by 0 bases, with 15 bases left in between. This CDR3 region has 17 residues. CDR1 and CDR2 from the germline V gene are ENHRY and SYGVKD. As DNA, the CDR3 is TGTGCCATCAGTGCCAGGGGTGGTTTTGCAACTAATGAAAAACTGTTTTTT. It codes for CAISARGGFATNEKLFF.

As for this clone: This specimen includes other DNA sequences encoding the same CDR3. The rearrangement links TRBV6-1 to TRBJ2-3; 9 positions match TRBD2. Unmatched junction bases numbered 4, after V lost 8 bases and J lost 1 base. Germline V CDR1 and CDR2: MNHNS, SASEGT. The CDR3 loop spans 14 amino acids. CDR3 DNA: TGTGCCAGCTCCCTAGCGGGGCGCACAGATACGCAGTATTTT. It encodes CASSLAGRTDTQYF.

Turning to this clone: Other DNA sequences from this sample encode an identical CDR3 as well. For the CDR3, the DNA is TGCGCCAGCAGTCGGGAGCGGGGGCCCACAGATACGCAGTATTTT. Translating gives CASSRERGPTDTQYF. V and J are TRBV5-1 and TRBJ2-3; 8 bases are a match to TRBD2. Germline CDR1 reads SGHRS; CDR2 reads YFSETQ. The CDR3 length is 15 residues. Trimming cost V 5 bases and J 2 bases; bases outside gene matches: 7.